This TCR beta chain was found in a study of blood T cells in healthy people across ages. Alongside a J-beta primer mix, a sample-barcoded 5' primer served in a second PCR lasting roughly 6 to 11 cycles. TCRdb re-analysed the 5' RACE reads in MiXCR, keeping a single row per CDR3 protein. In the table there are over 1,300,000 distinct CDR3 sequences, approximately 59% of which are singletons. This CDR3 spans 16 amino acids. Germline V gives CDR1 SGDLS, CDR2 YYNGEE. In this sample, this clonotype turned up once. This sequence originates from a man younger than 30 in good health. This rearrangement joins TRBV9 to TRBJ2-5; 8 bases are a match to TRBD1. The last part of the DNA fits TRBJ2-7 better; the J call may be wrong. The specimen sequenced was blood. The CDR3 sequence is CASSVDPRQGRSEQYF. The CDR3 nucleotides are TGTGCCAGCAGCGTAGACCCTCGACAGGGGCGATCCGAGCAGTACTTC.